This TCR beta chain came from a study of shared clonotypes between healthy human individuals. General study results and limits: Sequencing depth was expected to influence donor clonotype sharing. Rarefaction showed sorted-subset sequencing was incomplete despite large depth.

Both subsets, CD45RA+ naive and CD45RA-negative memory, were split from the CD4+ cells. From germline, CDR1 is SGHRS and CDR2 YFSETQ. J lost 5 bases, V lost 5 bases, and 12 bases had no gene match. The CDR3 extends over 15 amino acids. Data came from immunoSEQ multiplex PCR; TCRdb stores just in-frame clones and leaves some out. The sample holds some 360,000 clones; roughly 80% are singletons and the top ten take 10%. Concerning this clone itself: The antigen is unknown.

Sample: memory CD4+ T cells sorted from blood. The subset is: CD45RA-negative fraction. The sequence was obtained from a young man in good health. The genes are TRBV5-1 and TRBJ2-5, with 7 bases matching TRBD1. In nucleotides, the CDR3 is TGCGCCAGCAGTTTAGGGGGCTCCGCTGGGGAGACCCAGTACTTC. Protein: CASSLGGSAGETQYF.